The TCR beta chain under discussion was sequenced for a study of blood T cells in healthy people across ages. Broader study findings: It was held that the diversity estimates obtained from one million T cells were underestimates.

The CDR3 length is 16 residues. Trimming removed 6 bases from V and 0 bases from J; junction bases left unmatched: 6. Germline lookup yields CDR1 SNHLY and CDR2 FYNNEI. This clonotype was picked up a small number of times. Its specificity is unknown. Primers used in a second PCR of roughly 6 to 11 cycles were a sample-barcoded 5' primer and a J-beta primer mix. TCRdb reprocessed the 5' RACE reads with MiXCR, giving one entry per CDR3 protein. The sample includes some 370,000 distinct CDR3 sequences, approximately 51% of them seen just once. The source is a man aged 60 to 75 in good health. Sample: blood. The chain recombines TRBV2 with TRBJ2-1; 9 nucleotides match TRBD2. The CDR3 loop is CASRIAGEISYNEQFF. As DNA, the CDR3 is TGTGCCAGCAGGATAGCGGGGGAGATCTCCTACAATGAGCAGTTCTTC.